The 3 T cell receptor beta chains below all came from one sample that was sequenced in a study of shared clonotypes between healthy human individuals. The table came from immunoSEQ multiplex PCR; TCRdb's copy has only in-frame clones and leaves some out. The table lists about 1.5 million clones, roughly 96% of them singletons. The sequenced material came from naive CD4+ T cells sorted from blood. The sample's subset: CD45RA+ positively selected. Receptors originate from a man aged 30-40 years in good health.

The rearrangement links TRBV10-1 to TRBJ1-1; 9 bases align to TRBD1. CDR1 is WNHNN and CDR2 is SYGVQD in the germline V gene (reference sequence). The ends lost 3 bases at V and 0 bases at J; junction bases unmatched: 5. CDR3 length: 16 residues. The CDR3 DNA is TGCGCCAGCAGTGACGCGGACAGGGGAATGAACACTGAAGCTTTCTTT. It yields the protein CASSDADRGMNTEAFF.

The rearrangement uses TRBV28 and TRBJ2-5; 7 bases align to TRBD1. Germline V gene lookup returns CDR1 MDHEN and CDR2 SYDVKM. The ends lost 6 bases at V and 7 bases at J; junction bases unmatched: 14. CDR3 size: 15 residues. Written as DNA, the CDR3 is TGTGCCAGCAGCCCACACGGCAGGGGGTTTTGGACCCAGTACTTC. Encoded protein: CASSPHGRGFWTQYF.

This chain joins TRBV7-3 and TRBJ2-7; TRBD1 matches 9 bases. V shed 6 bases and J 4 bases; nucleotides not matched to a gene: 13. This CDR3 is 16 amino acids long. CDR1 SGHTA and CDR2 FQGTGA come from the germline V gene. The CDR3 DNA is TGTGCCAGCAGTAAAACCGGGACAGGGTTTCGATACGAGCAGTACTTC. Translation: CASSKTGTGFRYEQYF.